This T cell receptor beta chain comes out of a study of T cell responses to AZD1222 COVID-19 vaccine (dated by TCRdb to about 2021). For the study in its entirety: A total of just over 230 trial participants underwent TCR sequencing, of whom around 210 had received two doses of AZD1222 and around 25 had received two doses of the MenACWY control vaccine. Trial participants were enrolled by age into subgroups of 18-55, 56-69 and 70-plus years, and 148, 28 and 57 TCR-sequenced participants, respectively, were included in these subgroups.

Results the study describes overall, beyond this receptor: Because no day 14 peak-response samples were available, the repertoires could be characterized only after the peak T cell response. Epitopes outside the regions mutated in the B.1.351 and B.1.1.7 variants were reportedly recognized by nearly half of the unique spike-specific TCRs. Conclusions about previously exposed vaccinees are limited, since just 5 to 7 AZD1222 recipients were seropositive for SARS-CoV-2 at baseline. Most participants were white British and females outnumbered males, and the authors suggested that clonal diversity may have been underestimated. A significant rise in spike-specific TCR breadth and depth was observed after two AZD1222 doses relative to day 0 and relative to MenACWY recipients. The 56-69-year group was small, and its depth increase did not reach significance, likely because of low power. CD4 TCRs associated with the vaccine covered the entire spike protein, and the dominant responses were in regions 160-218 and 743-854.

The meaning of the sample's time point label: about 28 days (+/-7) after the second vaccine dose. AZD1222 recipients given second doses at about 4 weeks or at about 12 weeks were pooled, since spike-specific TCR depth and breadth were not found to differ between the two schedules. Samples from vaccinated people were obtained from the UK trials COV001 and COV002, which included a single-blind randomized controlled phase 2/3 trial of AZD1222 (ChAdOx1 nCoV-19) in healthy adults. For TCRbeta chain sequencing, PBMC samples from trial participants were taken at day 0 and at day 28 after the second dose. Inclusive of the bounding cysteine and phenylalanine, the CDR3 is 11 residues long. This entry keeps only the CDR3 DNA: 33 bases, framed from base 1. V is cut by 4 bases and J by 5 bases, and the space between the germline ends is 5 bases. CDR1 ENHRY and CDR2 SYGVKD are derived from the germline V gene.

As regards this clone: Which antigen it targets is not known. Base-call qualities are not available, and no considerably larger clone is one nucleotide away.

The CDR3 regions of human TCRbeta chains were analyzed by immunosequencing. The original pipeline was this. TCRs in the repertoires were compared against a reference library of SARS-CoV-2-specific TCRs that had been generated with the MIRA antigen-specificity platform. Breadth was defined as the fraction of unique TCRs that were SARS-CoV-2-associated, and depth was defined as the fraction of total T cells that were SARS-CoV-2-associated. Using the MIRA data, each spike-specific TCR was assigned both to the spike region to which the TCR was reactive and to a CD4 or CD8 class. Log10-transformed breadth and depth values were compared by one-way ANOVA with Sidak's multiple comparisons tests. Imported from immuneACCESS, the table was reduced by TCRdb to in-frame sequences with V and J called. These copies leave out some clones; in studies compared against another copy, an unresolved V gene accounts for under half, and the cause of the remainder is not known. V, J and clone size were drawn from that table, and D and trimming were deduced from the DNA. This sample holds 85,000 to 120,000 clones; roughly 87% were observed only once. The ten largest account for 6.5% to 10% of the sample.

This receptor was obtained from an adult who received the AZD1222 COVID-19 vaccine. Sequenced material: peripheral blood, taken 28 days after the second AZD1222 dose. The sequence is built from TRBV10-3 and TRBJ1-1, with the D gene not confidently named. CDR3 sequence: CAISVGTEAFF. The nucleotides read TGTGCCATCAGTGTCGGTACTGAAGCTTTCTTT.